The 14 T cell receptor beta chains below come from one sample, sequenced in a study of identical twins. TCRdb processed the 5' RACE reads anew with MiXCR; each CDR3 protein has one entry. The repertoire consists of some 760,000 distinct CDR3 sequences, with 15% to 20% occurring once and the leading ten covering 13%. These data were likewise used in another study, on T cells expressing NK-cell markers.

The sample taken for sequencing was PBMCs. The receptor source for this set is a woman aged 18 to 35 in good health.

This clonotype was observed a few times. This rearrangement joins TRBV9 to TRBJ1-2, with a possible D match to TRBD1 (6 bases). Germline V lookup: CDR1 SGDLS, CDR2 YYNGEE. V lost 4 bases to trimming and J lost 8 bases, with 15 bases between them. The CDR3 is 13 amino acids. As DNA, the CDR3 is TGTGCCAGCAGCTTCCGGGACATAGCCGGCTACACCTTC. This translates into CASSFRDIAGYTF.

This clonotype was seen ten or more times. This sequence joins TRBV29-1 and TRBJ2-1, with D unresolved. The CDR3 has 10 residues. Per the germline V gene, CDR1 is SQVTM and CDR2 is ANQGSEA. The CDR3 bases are TGCAGTGTAGTCGGGAATGAGCAGTTCTTC. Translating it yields CSVVGNEQFF.

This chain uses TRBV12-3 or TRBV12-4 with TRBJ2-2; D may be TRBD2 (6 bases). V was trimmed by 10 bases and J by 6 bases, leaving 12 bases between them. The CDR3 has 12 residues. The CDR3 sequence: CANGGAAGELFF. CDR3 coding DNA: TGTGCCAACGGCGGGGCGGCCGGGGAGCTGTTTTTT.

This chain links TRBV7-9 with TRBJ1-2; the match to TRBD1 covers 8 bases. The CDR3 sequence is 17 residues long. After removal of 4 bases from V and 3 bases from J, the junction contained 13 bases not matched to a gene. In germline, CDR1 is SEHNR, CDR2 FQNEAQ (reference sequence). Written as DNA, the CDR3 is TGTGCCAGCAGCTCTCCGAGGACAGGGCCTTTGGACTATGGCTACACCTTC. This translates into CASSSPRTGPLDYGYTF.

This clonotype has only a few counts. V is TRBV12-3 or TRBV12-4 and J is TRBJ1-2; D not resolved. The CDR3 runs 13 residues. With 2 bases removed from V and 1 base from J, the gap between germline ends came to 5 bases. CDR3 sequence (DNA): TGTGCCAGCAGTTTACTGCTTAACTATGGCTACACCTTC. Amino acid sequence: CASSLLLNYGYTF.

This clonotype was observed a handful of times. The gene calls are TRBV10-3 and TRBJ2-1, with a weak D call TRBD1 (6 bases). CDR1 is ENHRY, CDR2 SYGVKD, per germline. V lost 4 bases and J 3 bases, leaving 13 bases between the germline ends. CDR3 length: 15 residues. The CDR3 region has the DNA TGTGCCATCAGTGGCGTACAGGGTGACTACAATGAGCAGTTCTTC. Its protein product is CAISGVQGDYNEQFF.

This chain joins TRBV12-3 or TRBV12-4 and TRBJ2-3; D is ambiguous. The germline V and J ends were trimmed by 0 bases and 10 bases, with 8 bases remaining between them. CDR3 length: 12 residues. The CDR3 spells CASSLALESQYF. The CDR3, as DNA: TGTGCCAGCAGTTTAGCCCTGGAGTCGCAGTATTTT.

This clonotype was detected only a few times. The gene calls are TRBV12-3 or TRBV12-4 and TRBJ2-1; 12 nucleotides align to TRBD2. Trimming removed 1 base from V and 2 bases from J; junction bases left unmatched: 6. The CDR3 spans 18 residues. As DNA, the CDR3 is TGTGCCAGCAGTTTAGGGACTAGCGGGGCCCCCCCCTACAATGAGCAGTTCTTC. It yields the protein CASSLGTSGAPPYNEQFF.

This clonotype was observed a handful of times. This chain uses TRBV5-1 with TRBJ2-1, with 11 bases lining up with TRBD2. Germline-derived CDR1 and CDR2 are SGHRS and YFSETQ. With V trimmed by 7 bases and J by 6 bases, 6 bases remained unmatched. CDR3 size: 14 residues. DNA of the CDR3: TGCGCCAGCTCTACTAGCGGGGGTATCAATGAGCAGTTCTTC. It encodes CASSTSGGINEQFF.

CDR3 coding DNA: TGTGCCAGCAGCCTCGGGACGAGAAACTCCTACGAGCAGTACTTC. This encodes CASSLGTRNSYEQYF. The chain uses TRBV7-2 and TRBJ2-7, with D perhaps being TRBD1 or TRBD2 (5 bases each). The V gene's germline CDR1 is SGHTA and CDR2 FQGNSA. The CDR3 has 15 residues. With 5 bases removed from V and 0 bases from J, the gap between germline ends came to 14 bases. Drawing the rest from reference TRBV7-2 and TRBJ2-7, the complete variable domain is GAGVSQSPSNKVTEKGKDVELRCDPISGHTALYWYRQSLGQGLEFLIYFQGNSAPDKSGLPSDRFSAERTGGSVSTLTIQRTQQEDSAVYLCASSLGTRNSYEQYFGPGTRLTVT.

The CDR3 nucleotides read TGCAGCGTTGCGGGACTAGCTAGCACAGATACGCAGTATTTT. It codes for CSVAGLASTDTQYF. V gene TRBV29-1 combines with J gene TRBJ2-3; 9 positions agree with TRBD2. J gave up 0 bases and V 4 bases, and 2 bases lay outside the gene matches. Germline V gene data show CDR1 as SQVTM and CDR2 as ANQGSEA. The CDR3 totals 14 residues.

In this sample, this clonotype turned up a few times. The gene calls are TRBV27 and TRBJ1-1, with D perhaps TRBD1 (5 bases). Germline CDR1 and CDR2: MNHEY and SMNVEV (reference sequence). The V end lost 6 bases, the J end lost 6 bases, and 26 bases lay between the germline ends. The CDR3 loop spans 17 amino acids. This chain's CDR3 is CASSPSFSGPQAPEAFF. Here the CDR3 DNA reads TGTGCCAGCAGCCCAAGTTTCTCGGGGCCCCAAGCCCCTGAAGCTTTCTTT.

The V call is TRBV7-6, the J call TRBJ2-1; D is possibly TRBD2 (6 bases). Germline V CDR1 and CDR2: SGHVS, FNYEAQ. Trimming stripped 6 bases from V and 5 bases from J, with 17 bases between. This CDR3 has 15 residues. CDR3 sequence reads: CASRRRGSPHNEQFF. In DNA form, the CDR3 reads TGTGCCAGCAGACGGCGGGGTTCCCCTCACAATGAGCAGTTCTTC.

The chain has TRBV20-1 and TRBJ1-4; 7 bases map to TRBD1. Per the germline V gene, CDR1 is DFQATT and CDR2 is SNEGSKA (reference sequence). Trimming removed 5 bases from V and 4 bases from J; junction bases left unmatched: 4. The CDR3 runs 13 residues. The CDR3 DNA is TGCAGTGCTGAGGGACAGTTTAATGAAAAACTGTTTTTT. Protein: CSAEGQFNEKLFF.